The 11 T cell receptor beta chains below come from one sample, sequenced in a study of OX40 agonist ivuxolimab in advanced cancers. The library was prepared using the immunoSEQ multiplex PCR assay. Imported from immuneACCESS, the table was reduced by TCRdb to in-frame sequences with V and J called. These copies leave out some clones; in studies compared against another copy, an unresolved V gene accounts for under half, and the cause of the remainder is not known. Within this sample are 70,000 to 95,000 clones, with around 83% of them counted one time only. 0.76% of the sample comes from the top ten. The sequencing used CD4+ or CD8+ T cells sorted from blood, collected in a trial of the OX40 agonist ivuxolimab. Receptor source: an adult with an advanced solid tumor such as melanoma, head and neck, liver or kidney cancer.

This chain uses TRBV4-1 with TRBJ1-4, with D tentatively TRBD1 (6 bases). Per the germline V gene, CDR1 is MGHRA and CDR2 is YSYEKL. Between the trimmed V and J ends, which lost 1 base and 5 bases, there was a span of 14 bases. CDR3 length: 16 residues. The CDR3 DNA reads TGCGCCAGCAGCCAAGGGGGGCCGCTGAGGAATGAAAAACTGTTTTTT. This encodes CASSQGGPLRNEKLFF.

This clone was observed once. This chain links TRBV5-6 with TRBJ1-5; TRBD1 is a possible D gene (6 bases). Germline V gives CDR1 SGHDT, CDR2 YYEEEE. The CDR3 runs to 13 residues. V was pared by 3 bases and J by 6 bases, with 10 bases between. CDR3 DNA sequence: TGTGCCAGCAGCTGGGGGGCGGGTCAGCCCCAGCATTTT. Translating gives CASSWGAGQPQHF.

The rearrangement uses TRBV19 and TRBJ1-2; tentatively, D is TRBD1 (5 bases). CDR3 size: 16 residues. V was cut by 4 bases and J by 4 bases, with 19 bases left in between. Germline V gene lookup returns CDR1 LNHDA and CDR2 SQIVND (reference sequence). The CDR3 sequence: CASSNLGGVPLYGYTF. CDR3 in DNA: TGTGCCAGTAGTAACCTCGGAGGGGTGCCTCTCTATGGCTACACCTTC.

The rearrangement links TRBV10-3 to TRBJ2-2; 7 bases match TRBD1. Germline-derived CDR1 and CDR2 are ENHRY and SYGVKD. This CDR3 has 13 residues. V lost 9 bases, J lost 3 bases, and 4 bases stayed unmatched. CDR3 residues: CAIGQDYTGELFF. As DNA, the CDR3 is TGTGCCATAGGACAGGATTACACCGGGGAGCTGTTTTTT.

This CDR3 reads CASSGGRILKYSPLHF. The CDR3, as DNA: TGTGCCAGCAGCGGCGGACGGATTCTAAAGTATTCACCCCTCCACTTT. The chain is built from TRBV13 and TRBJ1-6, with D hard to call. The V end was cut by 5 bases, the J end by 8 bases, with 19 bases between. Germline CDR1 is PRHDT and CDR2 is FYEKMQ (reference sequence). The CDR3 loop spans 16 amino acids.

The chain joins TRBV4-3 to TRBJ2-3; 7 bases fit TRBD2. The CDR3 spans 16 residues. Germline CDR1 LGHNA, CDR2 YSLEER. Trimming removed 3 bases from V and 0 bases from J; junction bases left unmatched: 6. CDR3 residues: CASSQTGLLSTDTQYF. The CDR3 DNA reads as TGCGCCAGCAGCCAGACGGGACTACTTAGCACAGATACGCAGTATTTT.

The J gene is TRBJ2-5, the V gene TRBV7-2, with TRBD2 identical over 8 bases. With V trimmed by 6 bases and J by 2 bases, 8 bases remained unmatched. The length of the CDR3 is 15 residues. Looked up from germline, CDR1 is SGHTA and CDR2 is FQGNSA. CDR3 sequence: CASRSSGGIQETQYF. CDR3 nucleotides: TGTGCCAGCAGGTCCTCGGGGGGGATTCAAGAGACCCAGTACTTC.

The DNA of the CDR3 is TGTGCCAGCAGCACCGCGCCGGGGGAGACCCAGTACTTC. It yields the protein CASSTAPGETQYF. This chain links TRBV7-9 with TRBJ2-5; possible D gene TRBD2, 5 bases. Germline V gene lookup returns CDR1 SEHNR and CDR2 FQNEAQ (reference sequence). V shed 5 bases and J shed 5 bases, with 12 bases lying between them. The CDR3 covers 13 residues.

This chain connects TRBV6-5 to TRBJ1-6; D is perhaps TRBD1 (5 bases). Germline values: CDR1 MNHEY, CDR2 SVGAGI. The CDR3 loop spans 13 amino acids. Trimming shortened V by 10 bases and J by 9 bases, and 16 bases separated the two germline ends. The CDR3: CATQASGGSPLHF. For the CDR3, the DNA is TGTGCCACCCAGGCTTCCGGGGGTTCACCCCTCCACTTT.

V is TRBV28 and J is TRBJ1-1, with unresolved D. CDR3 length equals 12 residues. Trimming cost V 6 bases and J 7 bases, with 12 bases left between them. Germline-derived CDR1 and CDR2 are MDHEN and SYDVKM. CDR3 residues: CASRSSLGEAFF. In nucleotides, the CDR3 is TGTGCCAGCAGGTCCTCTTTGGGTGAAGCTTTCTTT. The entire variable domain, with the rest obtained from reference TRBV28 and TRBJ1-1, is as follows: DVKVTQSSRYLVKRTGEKVFLECVQDMDHENMFWYRQDPGLGLRLIYFSYDVKMKEKGDIPEGYSVSREKKERFSLILESASTNQTSMYLCASRSSLGEAFFGQGTRLTVV.

This rearrangement joins TRBV5-6 to TRBJ1-2; the D gene is possibly TRBD1 (5 bases). Trimming removed 4 bases at V and 2 bases at J, with 12 bases between. From germline, CDR1 is SGHDT and CDR2 YYEEEE. The length of the CDR3 is 14 residues. CDR3 loop: CASSRADSNYGYTF. CDR3 sequence (DNA): TGTGCCAGCAGCCGCGCTGACAGCAACTATGGCTACACCTTC.